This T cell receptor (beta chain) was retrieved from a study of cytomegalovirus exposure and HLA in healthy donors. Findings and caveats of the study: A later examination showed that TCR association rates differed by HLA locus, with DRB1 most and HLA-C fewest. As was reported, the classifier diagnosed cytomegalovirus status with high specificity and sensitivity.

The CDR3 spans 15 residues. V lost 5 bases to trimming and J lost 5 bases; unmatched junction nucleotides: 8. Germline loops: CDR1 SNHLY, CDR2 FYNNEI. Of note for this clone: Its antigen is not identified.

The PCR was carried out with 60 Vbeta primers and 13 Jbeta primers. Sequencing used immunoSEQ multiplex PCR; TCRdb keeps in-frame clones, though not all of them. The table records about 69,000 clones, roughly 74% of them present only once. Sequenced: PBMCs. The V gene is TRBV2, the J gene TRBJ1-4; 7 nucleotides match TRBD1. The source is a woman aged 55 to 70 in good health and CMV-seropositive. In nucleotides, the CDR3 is TGTGCCAGCAGTCCGGGAGGGACAGCAAATGAAAAACTGTTTTTT. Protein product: CASSPGGTANEKLFF. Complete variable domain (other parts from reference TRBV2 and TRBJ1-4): EPEVTQTPSHQVTQMGQEVILRCVPISNHLYFYWYRQILGQKVEFLVSFYNNEISEKSEIFDDQFSVERPDGSNFTLKIRSTKLEDSAMYFCASSPGGTANEKLFFGSGTQLSVL.